One and the same sample provided the 8 T cell receptor beta chains below, sequenced in a study of blood T cell repertoires in COVID-19. The table came from immunoSEQ multiplex PCR; TCRdb's copy has only in-frame clones and leaves some out. The data hold about 250,000 clones, with 70% to 90% observed a single time. The sequencing sample was made of peripheral blood. These receptors originate from a woman aged 30 to 39 with COVID-19, enrolled during active disease.

The V gene is TRBV9, the J gene TRBJ1-1; D possibly corresponds to TRBD1 (6 bases). V was shortened by 3 bases and J by 3 bases, with 9 bases between the two germline ends. Germline V gives CDR1 SGDLS, CDR2 YYNGEE. This CDR3 contains 13 residues. CDR3 sequence: CASSARGDTEAFF. The CDR3 DNA is TGTGCCAGCAGCGCCAGGGGAGACACTGAAGCTTTCTTT.

This clone is a singleton in its sample. In nucleotides, the CDR3 is TGTGCCAGCAGGGGCCGGGGCTACACCTTC. Translated, it gives CASRGRGYTF. J is TRBJ1-2 and V is TRBV2; no reliable D call. Trimming pared 6 bases from V and 8 bases from J, leaving 7 bases between. The V gene's germline CDR1 is SNHLY and CDR2 FYNNEI. The length of the CDR3 is 10 residues.

The chain carries TRBV7-9 and TRBJ1-4; D perhaps matches TRBD1 (6 bases). The CDR3 has 17 residues. The V gene's germline CDR1 is SEHNR and CDR2 FQNEAQ (reference sequence). V dropped 4 bases and J dropped 0 bases, with 15 bases sitting between them. The CDR3 here is CASSSSGGPPTNEKLFF. The CDR3 DNA follows: TGTGCCAGCAGCTCCTCCGGGGGGCCCCCAACTAATGAAAAACTGTTTTTT.

The chain combines TRBV4-3 with TRBJ2-7, with 7 bases identical to TRBD2. The CDR3 spans 15 residues. V dropped 0 bases and J dropped 2; count of bases not matched to a gene: 4. The germline CDR1 and CDR2 sequences are LGHNA and YSLEER. CDR3: CASSQEASGTYEQYV. The CDR3 DNA sequence: TGCGCCAGCAGCCAAGAGGCTAGCGGAACCTACGAGCAGTACGTC.

This sequence joins TRBV28 and TRBJ1-1; D ambiguous. The V end was cut by 5 bases, the J end by 1 base, with 8 bases between. This CDR3 region has 13 residues. Per the germline V gene, CDR1 is MDHEN and CDR2 is SYDVKM. The CDR3: CASSNSGNTEAFF. Here the CDR3 DNA reads TGTGCCAGCAGTAATTCAGGGAACACTGAAGCTTTCTTT.

The chain joins TRBV19 to TRBJ1-5; no definite D call. The CDR3 consists of 13 residues. Germline CDR1 LNHDA, CDR2 SQIVND (reference sequence). Trimming pared 3 bases from V and 4 bases from J, leaving 7 bases between. This chain's CDR3 is CASSIRDNQPQHF. CDR3 bases: TGTGCCAGTAGTATTCGGGATAATCAGCCCCAGCATTTT.

This clone was counted between two and nine times. This chain links TRBV5-1 with TRBJ2-7, with D unresolved. Trimming removed 1 base from V and 2 bases from J, with 10 bases in between. The CDR3 has 14 residues. Germline values: CDR1 SGHRS, CDR2 YFSETQ. The CDR3 nucleotides are TGCGCCAGCAGCTTGATTCCAGGTACCTACGAGCAGTACTTC. As protein: CASSLIPGTYEQYF. Based on the CDR3 plus reference TRBV5-1 and TRBJ2-7, the full variable domain is KAGVTQTPRYLIKTRGQQVTLSCSPISGHRSVSWYQQTPGQGLQFLFEYFSETQRNKGNFPGRFSGRQFSNSRSEMNVSTLELGDSALYLCASSLIPGTYEQYFGPGTRLTVT.

The chain's CDR3 is CASSQDSGQGNEKLFF. DNA of the CDR3: TGCGCCAGCAGCCAAGATAGCGGACAGGGTAATGAAAAACTGTTTTTT. The chain is built from TRBV4-3 and TRBJ1-4, with 8 positions matching TRBD1. Germline CDR1 and CDR2: LGHNA and YSLEER. J gave up 4 bases and V 0 bases, and 4 bases lay outside the gene matches. The CDR3 is 16 amino acids.